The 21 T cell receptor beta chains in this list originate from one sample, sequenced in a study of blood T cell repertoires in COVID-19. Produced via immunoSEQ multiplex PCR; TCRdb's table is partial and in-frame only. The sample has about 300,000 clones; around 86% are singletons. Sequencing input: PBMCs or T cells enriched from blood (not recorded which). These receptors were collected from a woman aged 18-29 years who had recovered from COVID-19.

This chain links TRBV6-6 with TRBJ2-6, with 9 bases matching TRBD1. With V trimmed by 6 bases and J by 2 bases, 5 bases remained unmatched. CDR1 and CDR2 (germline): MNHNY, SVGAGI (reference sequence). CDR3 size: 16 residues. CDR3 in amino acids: CASRDRGGTGANVLTF. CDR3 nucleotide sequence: TGTGCCAGCAGGGACAGGGGTGGTACTGGGGCCAACGTCCTGACTTTC.

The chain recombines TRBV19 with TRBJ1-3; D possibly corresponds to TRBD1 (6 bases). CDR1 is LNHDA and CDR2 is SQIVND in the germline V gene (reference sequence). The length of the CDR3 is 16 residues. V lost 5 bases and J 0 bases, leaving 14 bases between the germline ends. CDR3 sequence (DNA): TGTGCCAGTAGTGAACGGGACACCAACTCTGGAAACACCATATATTTT. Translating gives CASSERDTNSGNTIYF.

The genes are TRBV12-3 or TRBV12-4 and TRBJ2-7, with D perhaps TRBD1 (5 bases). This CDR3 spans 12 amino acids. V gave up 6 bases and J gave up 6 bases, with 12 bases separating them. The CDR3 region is CASSRQGTEQYF. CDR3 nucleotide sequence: TGTGCCAGCAGCCGCCAGGGAACCGAGCAGTACTTC.

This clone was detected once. The CDR3 coding sequence is TGTGCCAGCAGCTCGACAGGGGGCGGCGCTGGGGCCAACGTCCTGACTTTC. Translated: CASSSTGGGAGANVLTF. The V gene is TRBV21-1, the J gene TRBJ2-6; the D segment call TRBD1 is taken from the table without a DNA check. TRBV21-1 is annotated as a pseudogene. The CDR3 sequence is 17 residues long.

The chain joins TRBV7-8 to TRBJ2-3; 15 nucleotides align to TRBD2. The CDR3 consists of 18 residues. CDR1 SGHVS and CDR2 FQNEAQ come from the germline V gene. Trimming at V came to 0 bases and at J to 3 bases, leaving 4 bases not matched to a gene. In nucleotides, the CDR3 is TGTGCCAGCAGCTTAGCGTTCGGACTAGCGGGGGGGACAGATACGCAGTATTTT. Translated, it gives CASSLAFGLAGGTDTQYF.

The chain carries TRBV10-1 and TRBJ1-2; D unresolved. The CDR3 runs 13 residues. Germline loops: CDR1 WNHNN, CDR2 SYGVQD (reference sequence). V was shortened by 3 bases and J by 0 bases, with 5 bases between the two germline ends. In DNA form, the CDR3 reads TGCGCCAGCAGTGAACAGCCTAACTATGGCTACACCTTC. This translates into CASSEQPNYGYTF.

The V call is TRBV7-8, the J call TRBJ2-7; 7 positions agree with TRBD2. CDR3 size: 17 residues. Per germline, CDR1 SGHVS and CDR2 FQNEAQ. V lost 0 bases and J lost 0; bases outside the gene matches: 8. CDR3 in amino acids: CASSLAPGTTSSYEQYF. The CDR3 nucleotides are TGTGCCAGCAGCTTAGCACCCGGGACTACGAGCTCCTACGAGCAGTACTTC.

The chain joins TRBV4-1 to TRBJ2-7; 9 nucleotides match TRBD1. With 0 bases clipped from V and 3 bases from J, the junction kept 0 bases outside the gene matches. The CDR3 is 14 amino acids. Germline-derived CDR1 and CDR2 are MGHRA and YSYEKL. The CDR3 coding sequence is TGCGCCAGCAGCCAAGAGGGACAGGGCTACGAGCAGTACTTC. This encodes CASSQEGQGYEQYF.

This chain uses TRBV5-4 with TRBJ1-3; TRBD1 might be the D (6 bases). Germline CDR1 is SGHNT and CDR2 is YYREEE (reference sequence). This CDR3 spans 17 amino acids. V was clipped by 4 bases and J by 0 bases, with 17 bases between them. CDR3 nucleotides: TGTGCCAGCAGCCCGGGGGGCACCAGCTCCTCTGGAAACACCATATATTTT. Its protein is CASSPGGTSSSGNTIYF.

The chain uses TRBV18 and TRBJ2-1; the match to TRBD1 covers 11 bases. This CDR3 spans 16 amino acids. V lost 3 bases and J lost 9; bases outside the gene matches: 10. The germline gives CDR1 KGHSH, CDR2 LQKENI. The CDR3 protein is CASSPSDRGPLGEQFF. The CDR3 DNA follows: TGTGCCAGCTCACCCTCGGACAGGGGGCCCCTGGGTGAGCAGTTCTTC.

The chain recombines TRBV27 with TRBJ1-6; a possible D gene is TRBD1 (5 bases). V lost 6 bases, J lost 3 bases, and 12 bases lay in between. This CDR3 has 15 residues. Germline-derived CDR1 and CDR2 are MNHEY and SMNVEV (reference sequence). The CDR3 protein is CASSPSRDYNSPLHF. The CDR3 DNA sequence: TGTGCCAGCAGCCCGAGCAGGGACTATAATTCACCCCTCCACTTT.

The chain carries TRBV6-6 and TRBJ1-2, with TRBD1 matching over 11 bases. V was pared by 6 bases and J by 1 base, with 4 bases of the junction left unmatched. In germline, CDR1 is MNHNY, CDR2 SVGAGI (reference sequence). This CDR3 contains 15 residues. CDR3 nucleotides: TGTGCCAGCAGCCCCGGGACAGGGGGTAACTATGGCTACACCTTC. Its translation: CASSPGTGGNYGYTF.

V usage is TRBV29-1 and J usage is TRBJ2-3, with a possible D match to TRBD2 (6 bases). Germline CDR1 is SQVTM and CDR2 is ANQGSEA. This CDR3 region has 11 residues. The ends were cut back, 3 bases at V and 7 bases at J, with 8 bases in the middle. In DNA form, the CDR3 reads TGCAGCGTTGAGGGAGGCTATACGCAGTATTTT. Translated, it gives CSVEGGYTQYF.

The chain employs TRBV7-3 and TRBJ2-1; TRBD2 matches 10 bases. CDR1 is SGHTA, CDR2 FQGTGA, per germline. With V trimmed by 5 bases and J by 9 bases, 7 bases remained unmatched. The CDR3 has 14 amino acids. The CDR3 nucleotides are TGTGCCAGCAGCGCCAGCGGGGGGGCCCTTGAGCAGTTCTTC. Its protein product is CASSASGGALEQFF.

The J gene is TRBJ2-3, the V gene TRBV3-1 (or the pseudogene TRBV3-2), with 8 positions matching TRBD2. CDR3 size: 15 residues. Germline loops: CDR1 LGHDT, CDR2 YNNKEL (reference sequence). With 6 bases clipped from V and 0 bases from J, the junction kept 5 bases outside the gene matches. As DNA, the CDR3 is TGTGCCAGCAGTGCTAGCGGGCATAGCACAGATACGCAGTATTTT. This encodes CASSASGHSTDTQYF.

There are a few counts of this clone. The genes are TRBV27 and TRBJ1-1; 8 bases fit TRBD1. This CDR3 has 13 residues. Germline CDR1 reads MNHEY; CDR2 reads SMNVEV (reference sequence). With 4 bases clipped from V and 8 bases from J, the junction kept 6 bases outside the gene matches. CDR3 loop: CASSYHGQGEAFF. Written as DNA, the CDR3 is TGTGCCAGCAGTTATCACGGACAGGGAGAAGCTTTCTTT.

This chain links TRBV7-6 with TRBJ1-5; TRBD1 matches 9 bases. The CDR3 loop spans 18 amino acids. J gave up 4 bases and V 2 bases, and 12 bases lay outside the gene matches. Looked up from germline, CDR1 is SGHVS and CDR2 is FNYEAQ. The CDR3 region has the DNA TGTGCCAGCAGCTTACGAGGCCGGGACAGGGAGTATAATCAGCCCCAGCATTTT. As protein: CASSLRGRDREYNQPQHF.

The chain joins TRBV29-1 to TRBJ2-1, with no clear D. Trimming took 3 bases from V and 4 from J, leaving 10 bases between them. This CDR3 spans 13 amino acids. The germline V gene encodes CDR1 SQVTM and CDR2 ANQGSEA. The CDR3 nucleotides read TGCAGCGTTGACGGGTTAGGTTACAATGAGCAGTTCTTC. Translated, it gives CSVDGLGYNEQFF.

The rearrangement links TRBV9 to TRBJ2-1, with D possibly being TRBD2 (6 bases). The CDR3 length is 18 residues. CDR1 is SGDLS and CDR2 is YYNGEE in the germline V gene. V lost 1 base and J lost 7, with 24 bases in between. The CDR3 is CASSVSERQRLVSNEQFF. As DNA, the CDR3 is TGTGCCAGCAGCGTATCCGAACGACAGAGACTAGTTAGTAATGAGCAGTTCTTC.

This chain's CDR3 is CASRGSGDVNSPLHF. CDR3 DNA: TGTGCCAGTAGGGGTTCAGGGGATGTTAATTCACCCCTCCACTTT. The chain joins TRBV19 to TRBJ1-6; TRBD1 is a possible D gene (6 bases). The CDR3 totals 15 residues. Germline CDR1 LNHDA, CDR2 SQIVND (reference sequence). V was cut by 6 bases and J by 6 bases, with 15 bases left in between.

The CDR3 region has the DNA TGTGCCATCATGGGGCAGCCGAACACCGGGGAGCTGTTTTTT. Amino acids: CAIMGQPNTGELFF. The chain joins TRBV10-3 to TRBJ2-2, with D tentatively TRBD1 (5 bases). This CDR3 has 14 residues. Germline CDR1 ENHRY, CDR2 SYGVKD. Trimming cost V 7 bases and J 0 bases, with 9 bases left between them.